This T cell receptor (beta chain) was retrieved from a study of OX40 agonist ivuxolimab in advanced cancers. With regard to the full study: The costimulatory receptor OX40 (CD134) was targeted by ivuxolimab, a fully human IgG2 agonistic monoclonal antibody. Intravenous ivuxolimab was administered to patients every 2 weeks at six dose levels: 0.01, 0.1, 0.3, 1.5, 3 and 10 mg/kg. Of the approximately 50 dose-escalation patients, hepatocellular carcinoma was present in roughly 19, melanoma in approximately 15, renal cell carcinoma in 9 and head and neck cancer in 9. A male proportion of 70% to 90% and a mean age of around 60 years, ranging from roughly 23 to 80, were recorded for the dose-escalation cohort. Prior anti-PD-1, anti-PD-L1 or anti-CTLA-4 therapy was permitted, and checkpoint inhibitors had been received by less than 45% of dose-escalation patients. Three dose-escalation patients achieved partial responses, one with hepatocellular carcinoma and two with cutaneous melanoma. The purpose of peripheral TCRbeta sequencing was to test whether ivuxolimab changed TCR sequence diversity and led to clonal T-cell expansion. The paper covers the monotherapy dose-escalation part of the phase I ivuxolimab trial, which included N of about 50 patients.

Beyond this particular receptor, the publication reports: In the 0.1-3.0 mg/kg groups, partial responders were among the patients with the lowest normalized peripheral clonal expansion, particularly in CD8+ T cells. Low levels of normalized T-cell clonal expansion were also shown by some nonresponding patients. After ivuxolimab, expanded clones were on average more numerous among CD8+ T cells than among CD4+ T cells. At doses of 0.1 to 3.0 mg/kg, clonal expansion of both CD4+ and CD8+ T cells in blood was seen between baseline and week 6. The antigen specificity of the peripheral T cells that underwent clonal expansion was not determined.

The trial excluded patients who had a history of autoimmune disease or were on systemic immunosuppression. Peripheral blood for TCR sequencing was collected from all dose cohorts at baseline, on cycle 4 day 1, and on cycle 7 day 1. Samples came from an open-label, multicenter, first-in-human phase I dose-escalation trial of ivuxolimab. Adults with locally advanced or metastatic melanoma, renal cell carcinoma, hepatocellular carcinoma or head and neck squamous cell carcinoma were enrolled in the trial. Before TCR sequencing, CD4+ and CD8+ T cells were separately sorted from peripheral blood. With regard to this clone: This clone's antigen is unknown. Base quality data are lacking; no much larger clone is found one base away.

Genomic DNA was isolated from the sorted cells so that the TCRbeta CDR3 region could be sequenced. TCRbeta CDR3 regions were sequenced using the immunoSEQ Assay. Entries here come from immuneACCESS through TCRdb and include only in-frame sequences with V and J called. Some clones fail to appear in such tables; in the studies checked, an unresolved V gene covers under half of the shortfall, and the cause of the remainder is unknown. Here the sample has 59,000 or so clones; 70% to 85% occur a single time. Of the sample, about 3.7% is held by the ten largest clones. This receptor was obtained from an adult with an advanced solid tumor such as melanoma, head and neck, liver or kidney cancer. Here the sequenced sample was CD4+ or CD8+ T cells sorted from blood, taken in a trial of the OX40 agonist ivuxolimab.

The sequence in DNA is TGTGCCAGCGCAACGGACAGGGGAGAAGAGACCCAGTACTTC. This translates into CASATDRGEETQYF. The chain is encoded by TRBV21-1 joined to TRBJ2-5; TRBD1, as called in the table, went unchecked against the DNA. TRBV21-1 is tagged as a pseudogene. The CDR3, from cysteine to phenylalanine, totals 14 residues. Solely the CDR3 DNA is kept, with 42 bases framed from the first base.